The clone carrying this T cell receptor (beta chain) has just a few counts. Its antigen is currently unknown. Unmatched junction bases numbered 5, after V lost 5 bases and J lost 0 bases. The CDR3 totals 16 residues. This specimen belongs to a study of T-cell memory formation after mild COVID-19. Study as a whole: The two donors had largely donor-specific TCR clusters.

From the 5' RACE reads, TCRdb called clonotypes with MiXCR, one entry per CDR3 protein. The table shows some 120,000 distinct CDR3 sequences, with roughly 6% occurring only once. Study-wide results and caveats: Memory from before infection featured some responding clones, which suggests cross-reactive memory joined. For contracting clones, CD4+ ones sat mainly in CM and EM, CD8+ in EMRA.

The origin of this receptor is an adult woman who had mild COVID-19 (a few samples of this study predate the infection). Cell type and time point are not known. The rearrangement uses TRBV12-3 or TRBV12-4 and TRBJ2-3; 10 bases agree with TRBD2. Material for sequencing was PBMCs or a T cell subset sorted from them (not recorded which). CDR3: CASSPRTSGSTDTQYF. Written as DNA, the CDR3 is TGTGCCAGCAGTCCAAGGACTAGCGGTAGCACAGATACGCAGTATTTT.